The 30 T cell receptor beta chains below come from one sample, sequenced in a study of shared T cell receptors in the human thymus. Using immunoSEQ multiplex PCR, the repertoire was profiled, and TCRdb retains in-frame clones only, with some absent. The sample has over 650,000 clones, 87% seen once; the top ten hold about 0.0094%. The data also belong to a second study, concerning human thymus T cells.

The sequenced sample consisted of thymocytes. All receptors come from a boy under two years old with a congenital heart defect.

This chain links TRBV29-1 with TRBJ1-1, with TRBD1 matching over 8 bases. CDR1 is SQVTM and CDR2 is ANQGSEA in the germline V gene. The CDR3 runs to 17 residues. V lost 2 bases to trimming and J lost 5 bases; unmatched junction nucleotides: 16. This chain's CDR3 is CSVERVLQGAKITEAFF. In nucleotides, the CDR3 is TGCAGCGTTGAAAGAGTTCTGCAGGGGGCAAAAATAACTGAAGCTTTCTTT.

The chain has TRBV7-6 and TRBJ2-3, with no clear D. CDR1 and CDR2 from the germline V gene are SGHVS and FNYEAQ. The CDR3 is 17 residues long. V was trimmed by 3 bases and J by 0 bases, leaving 16 bases between them. The DNA for the CDR3 is TGTGCCAGCAGCTTGCCCGCGCGCGATGCTAGCACAGATACGCAGTATTTT. It yields the protein CASSLPARDASTDTQYF.

The chain uses TRBV4-1 and TRBJ1-6, with a weak D call TRBD1 (6 bases). The CDR3 contains 16 residues. The V gene lost 5 bases and the J gene lost 8 bases, with 19 bases spanning the gap. The germline V gene has CDR1 MGHRA and CDR2 YSYEKL. CDR3 sequence reads: CASSSKLQGTDSPLHF. Here the CDR3 DNA reads TGCGCCAGCAGCTCAAAACTACAGGGAACTGATTCACCCCTCCACTTT.

This chain links TRBV29-1 with TRBJ2-3; TRBD1 agrees at 9 bases. This CDR3 has 12 amino acids. With 6 bases clipped from V and 3 bases from J, the junction kept 1 base outside the gene matches. From germline, CDR1 is SQVTM and CDR2 ANQGSEA. CDR3 amino acids: CSVGTGTDTQYF. The CDR3 nucleotides are TGCAGCGTCGGGACAGGGACAGATACGCAGTATTTT.

This rearrangement joins TRBV4-3 to TRBJ2-2, with 10 bases aligning to TRBD2. This CDR3 is built from 18 residues. V trimming: 0 bases; J trimming: 1 base; junction bases outside the gene matches: 5. CDR1 is LGHNA, CDR2 YSLEER, per germline. CDR3 nucleotides: TGCGCCAGCAGCCAAGAGATCCTAGCGGGGGAGAACACCGGGGAGCTGTTTTTT. This gives the protein CASSQEILAGENTGELFF.

The V gene is TRBV4-1, the J gene TRBJ2-1, with 7 bases aligning to TRBD2. Germline V lookup: CDR1 MGHRA, CDR2 YSYEKL. The CDR3 sequence is 16 residues long. V shed 1 base and J 10 bases; nucleotides not matched to a gene: 13. DNA of the CDR3: TGCGCCAGCAGCCAAGGGGACTTCTCCTTGGGAGGGGAGCAGTTCTTC. Translating it yields CASSQGDFSLGGEQFF.

This rearrangement joins TRBV27 to TRBJ2-7, with 10 bases aligning to TRBD1. From germline, CDR1 is MNHEY and CDR2 SMNVEV (reference sequence). The V and J ends lost 2 bases and 2 bases, in that order; junction bases with no gene match: 12. This CDR3 is built from 18 residues. CDR3 sequence reads: CASSLKGQGWGGPYEQYF. In nucleotides, the CDR3 is TGTGCCAGCAGTTTAAAGGGACAGGGGTGGGGGGGACCCTACGAGCAGTACTTC.

This chain connects TRBV28 to TRBJ2-7; 7 nucleotides line up with TRBD1. Germline-derived CDR1 and CDR2 are MDHEN and SYDVKM. V dropped 3 bases and J dropped 3; count of bases not matched to a gene: 5. The CDR3 covers 14 residues. CDR3 residues: CASSFFQGDYEQYF. DNA for the CDR3: TGTGCCAGCAGTTTTTTTCAGGGGGACTACGAGCAGTACTTC. Full variable domain (rest looked up from reference TRBV28 and TRBJ2-7): DVKVTQSSRYLVKRTGEKVFLECVQDMDHENMFWYRQDPGLGLRLIYFSYDVKMKEKGDIPEGYSVSREKKERFSLILESASTNQTSMYLCASSFFQGDYEQYFGPGTRLTVT.

This chain links TRBV15 with TRBJ2-4, with 9 bases identical to TRBD2. With V trimmed by 5 bases and J by 0 bases, 5 bases remained unmatched. The CDR3 is 16 amino acids. Per germline, CDR1 LNHNV and CDR2 YYDKDF (reference sequence). The CDR3 region has the DNA TGTGCCACCAGCGGCAATAGCGGGAGAGCCAAAAACATTCAGTACTTC. Amino acids: CATSGNSGRAKNIQYF.

The rearrangement links TRBV2 to TRBJ2-7, with 14 bases fitting TRBD2. Germline V gene lookup returns CDR1 SNHLY and CDR2 FYNNEI. Trimming cost V 4 bases and J 0 bases; bases outside gene matches: 11. The CDR3 length is 19 residues. The CDR3 region has the DNA TGTGCCAGCAGTGTGGGACTAGCGGGAGAAAGCATCGGCTCCTACGAGCAGTACTTC. Its protein product is CASSVGLAGESIGSYEQYF.

The chain couples TRBV30 to TRBJ1-5; possibly TRBD1 for D (6 bases). Germline V gives CDR1 GTSNPN, CDR2 SVGIG (reference sequence). V shed 0 bases and J shed 1 base, with 16 bases lying between them. This CDR3 has 17 residues. In nucleotides, the CDR3 is TGTGCCTGGAGTGTACGACCGGGACATAAGAGCAATCAGCCCCAGCATTTT. This gives the protein CAWSVRPGHKSNQPQHF.

J is TRBJ2-1 and V is TRBV28; D not resolved. This CDR3 has 14 residues. Germline V gives CDR1 MDHEN, CDR2 SYDVKM. The V end lost 1 base, the J end lost 5 bases, and 9 bases lay between the germline ends. DNA of the CDR3: TGTGCCAGCAGTTTATATAAGAGTAACAATGAGCAGTTCTTC. It translates to CASSLYKSNNEQFF.

The genes are TRBV4-3 and TRBJ2-1; tentatively, D is TRBD2 (6 bases). The V gene's germline CDR1 is LGHNA and CDR2 YSLEER. This CDR3 has 19 amino acids. Between the trimmed V and J ends, which lost 0 bases and 6 bases, there was a span of 24 bases. The chain's CDR3 is CASSQDGGDGRGWSNEQFF. In DNA, the CDR3 is TGCGCCAGCAGCCAAGATGGAGGGGATGGCCGTGGATGGAGCAATGAGCAGTTCTTC.

This clone was picked up a small number of times. This sequence joins TRBV10-3 and TRBJ1-1; no firm D call. The germline V and J ends were trimmed by 3 bases and 8 bases, with 13 bases remaining between them. Germline values: CDR1 ENHRY, CDR2 SYGVKD. This CDR3 has 13 amino acids. CDR3 nucleotide sequence: TGTGCCATCAGTGACCCTAACAGTTGGGAAGCTTTCTTT. This translates into CAISDPNSWEAFF.

A remark on this clone: The same CDR3 is also encoded by other DNA sequences in this sample. The V and J genes are TRBV5-1 and TRBJ2-1; 9 bases are shared with TRBD2. The CDR3 covers 14 residues. Per the germline V gene, CDR1 is SGHRS and CDR2 is YFSETQ. V dropped 4 bases and J dropped 4; count of bases not matched to a gene: 3. The DNA for the CDR3 is TGCGCCAGCAGCGTTAGCGGGGGTTACAATGAGCAGTTCTTC. Protein product: CASSVSGGYNEQFF.

The rearrangement uses TRBV6-1 and TRBJ2-4; 7 positions agree with TRBD2. Germline CDR1 and CDR2: MNHNS and SASEGT. The CDR3 spans 11 residues. V dropped 1 base and J dropped 16; count of bases not matched to a gene: 4. In DNA, the CDR3 is TGTGCCAGCAGTGAAGGGGGAGGGCTCTACTTC. This codes for CASSEGGGLYF.

J is TRBJ2-7 and V is TRBV5-6; 7 positions agree with TRBD1. CDR1 and CDR2 (germline): SGHDT, YYEEEE. V was clipped by 4 bases and J by 3 bases; unmatched bases: 7. This CDR3 spans 14 amino acids. The CDR3 protein is CASSDREPNYEQYF. DNA for the CDR3: TGTGCCAGCAGCGACAGGGAACCAAACTACGAGCAGTACTTC.

The chain joins TRBV14 to TRBJ1-1; 7 bases line up with TRBD1. Germline CDR1 reads SGHDN; CDR2 reads FVKESK. V dropped 1 base and J dropped 11; count of bases not matched to a gene: 13. The CDR3 loop spans 15 amino acids. As DNA, the CDR3 is TGTGCCAGCAGCCAAGGAACCAGGGGGACCCCCCAGGCTTTCTTT. Translation: CASSQGTRGTPQAFF.

The chain has TRBV28 and TRBJ1-1; TRBD1 aligns across 8 bases. This CDR3 has 16 amino acids. J was trimmed by 0 bases and V by 2 bases; bases with no gene match: 5. CDR1 is MDHEN, CDR2 SYDVKM, per germline. This CDR3 reads CASSLQHRGMNTEAFF. The CDR3 DNA reads TGTGCCAGCAGTTTACAACACAGGGGGATGAACACTGAAGCTTTCTTT.

The genes are TRBV5-1 and TRBJ1-2; 7 bases match TRBD1. V dropped 1 base and J dropped 3; count of bases not matched to a gene: 9. From germline, CDR1 is SGHRS and CDR2 YFSETQ. The CDR3 covers 16 residues. This CDR3 is CASSLRRGRADYGYTF. The CDR3 coding sequence is TGCGCCAGCAGCTTGCGGAGGGGGCGGGCCGACTATGGCTACACCTTC.

V gene TRBV11-3 combines with J gene TRBJ2-1; 9 nucleotides align to TRBD2. Germline lookup yields CDR1 SGHNT and CDR2 YENEEA. The CDR3 is made up of 16 amino acids. J lost 2 bases, V lost 0 bases, and 2 bases had no gene match. The CDR3 sequence is CASSLDRGGAYNEQFF. The CDR3 DNA sequence: TGTGCCAGCAGCTTAGACCGCGGGGGGGCCTACAATGAGCAGTTCTTC.

The chain carries TRBV28 and TRBJ1-5, with D possibly TRBD1 on 6 matching bases. The V gene's germline CDR1 is MDHEN and CDR2 SYDVKM. The CDR3 is 16 amino acids. The V and J ends lost 0 bases and 4 bases respectively, with 13 bases between them. The CDR3 loop reads CASSLWDSPQNQPQHF. CDR3 nucleotides: TGTGCCAGCAGTTTATGGGACAGCCCCCAAAATCAGCCCCAGCATTTT.

The chain is built from TRBV15 and TRBJ1-6; 8 positions agree with TRBD1. CDR1 and CDR2 (germline): LNHNV, YYDKDF (reference sequence). The CDR3 consists of 17 residues. Trimming took 4 bases from V and 3 from J; bases not matched to a gene: 8. CDR3 coding DNA: TGTGCCACCAGCACTCCGTTGACAGGGGTCTATAATTCACCCCTCCACTTT. Its translation: CATSTPLTGVYNSPLHF.

The CDR3: CASRTTGVLSTIYF. The CDR3 bases are TGTGCCAGCAGGACGACAGGGGTTTTGAGCACCATATATTTT. This chain connects TRBV28 to TRBJ1-3; TRBD1 aligns across 8 bases. After removal of 6 bases from V and 9 bases from J, the junction contained 10 bases not matched to a gene. The CDR3 is 14 residues long. CDR1 and CDR2 (germline): MDHEN, SYDVKM. The full variable domain, with the rest looked up from reference TRBV28 and TRBJ1-3, is DVKVTQSSRYLVKRTGEKVFLECVQDMDHENMFWYRQDPGLGLRLIYFSYDVKMKEKGDIPEGYSVSREKKERFSLILESASTNQTSMYLCASRTTGVLSTIYFGEGSWLTVV.

The V gene is TRBV4-1, the J gene TRBJ2-7; 9 bases are shared with TRBD2. CDR3 length equals 16 residues. Germline trimming cut 0 bases from V and 4 bases from J; bases unmatched to any gene: 7. Per the germline V gene, CDR1 is MGHRA and CDR2 is YSYEKL. CDR3 sequence (DNA): TGCGCCAGCAGCCAAGATCGAGGACTAGCGAGGTACGAGCAGTACTTC. Its protein product is CASSQDRGLARYEQYF.

This chain connects TRBV13 to TRBJ2-3; 9 bases map to TRBD2. Trimming cost V 3 bases and J 2 bases; bases outside gene matches: 6. The length of the CDR3 is 16 residues. CDR1 PRHDT and CDR2 FYEKMQ come from the germline V gene (reference sequence). The CDR3 loop reads CASSFRAGGITDTQYF. The CDR3 DNA is TGTGCCAGCAGCTTTCGGGCGGGGGGGATCACAGATACGCAGTATTTT.

V gene TRBV28 combines with J gene TRBJ2-7, with 14 nucleotides matching TRBD2. Trimming cost V 2 bases and J 0 bases; bases outside gene matches: 6. CDR1 and CDR2 (germline): MDHEN, SYDVKM. The CDR3 sequence is 18 residues long. CDR3 DNA sequence: TGTGCCAGCAGTTTACGGGGACTAGCGGGGGTAATCTCCTACGAGCAGTACTTC. Translated, it gives CASSLRGLAGVISYEQYF.

The genes are TRBV4-3 and TRBJ1-2, with 12 nucleotides matching TRBD1. CDR1 and CDR2 from the germline V gene are LGHNA and YSLEER. Trimming cost V 1 base and J 2 bases; bases outside gene matches: 5. The CDR3 runs 17 residues. Here the CDR3 DNA reads TGCGCCAGCAGCCAAGGGGACAGGGGGCCCTACAACTATGGCTACACCTTC. Amino acids: CASSQGDRGPYNYGYTF.

This chain connects TRBV4-1 to TRBJ1-5, with 7 bases lining up with TRBD1. Germline V gene sequence: CDR1 MGHRA, CDR2 YSYEKL. J gave up 0 bases and V 0 bases, and 11 bases lay outside the gene matches. There are 19 residues in the CDR3. CDR3 amino acids: CASSQEVGQVEYSNQPQHF. The CDR3 region has the DNA TGCGCCAGCAGCCAAGAAGTAGGACAGGTCGAATATAGCAATCAGCCCCAGCATTTT.

This clone was observed a handful of times. The chain employs TRBV28 and TRBJ2-7; D remains unclear. This CDR3 is built from 13 residues. Germline V gene lookup returns CDR1 MDHEN and CDR2 SYDVKM. The V end was cut by 3 bases, the J end by 2 bases, with 8 bases between. CDR3 residues: CASSLRRTYEQYF. CDR3 DNA sequence: TGTGCCAGCAGTTTGCGGCGGACCTACGAGCAGTACTTC.